This passage covers 11 T cell receptor beta chains from one sample sequenced in a study of metastatic and nonmetastatic thyroid tumors. Not a single patient had been given any form of treatment at any point before undergoing thyroid surgery. TCRdb re-processed the PCR reads through MiXCR. Here the sample spans around 8,000 clones, 28% being singletons. Sequenced input: tumor tissue. Source of these receptors: a male donor with papillary thyroid cancer or a benign thyroid nodule (not recorded which). Some clones in this sample may be carry-over from other donors' samples.

This clone turned up a few times. The chain carries TRBV12-3 or TRBV12-4 and TRBJ1-2, with D perhaps matching TRBD1 (5 bases). The CDR3 spans 13 residues. The V end was cut by 5 bases, the J end by 5 bases, with 12 bases between. In DNA, the CDR3 is TGTGCCAGCAGTAGGGACGGGCCGTATGGCTACACCTTC. It translates to CASSRDGPYGYTF.

This clone appeared many times. The genes are TRBV7-9 and TRBJ1-1; D is unresolved. With 2 bases removed from V and 10 bases from J, the gap between germline ends came to 11 bases. This CDR3 region has 12 residues. From germline, CDR1 is SEHNR and CDR2 FQNEAQ (reference sequence). Here the CDR3 DNA reads TGTGCCAGCAGCTTATTCGCCGGGGTAGCTTTCTTT. Protein sequence: CASSLFAGVAFF.

The chain carries TRBV7-2 and TRBJ2-1; D is ambiguous. Per the germline V gene, CDR1 is SGHTA and CDR2 is FQGNSA. Trimming cost V 6 bases and J 8 bases, with 11 bases left between them. CDR3 length equals 12 residues. The CDR3 coding sequence is TGTGCCAGCAGGGAAGAGATTGATGAGCAGTTCTTC. Translation: CASREEIDEQFF.

V gene TRBV12-3 or TRBV12-4 combines with J gene TRBJ2-1; 11 nucleotides align to TRBD2. With 6 bases clipped from V and 0 bases from J, the junction kept 1 base outside the gene matches. The CDR3 length is 15 residues. CDR3 residues: CASRTSGVSYNEQFF. The CDR3 nucleotides are TGTGCCAGCAGGACTAGCGGGGTCTCCTACAATGAGCAGTTCTTC.

This chain's CDR3 is CASSHAAGGNNQPQHF. The CDR3 DNA follows: TGTGCCAGCAGCCACGCCGCGGGCGGGAACAATCAGCCCCAGCATTTT. The chain is built from TRBV7-8 and TRBJ1-5; no definite D call. Looked up from germline, CDR1 is SGHVS and CDR2 is FQNEAQ. The V end lost 5 bases, the J end lost 3 bases, and 17 bases lay between the germline ends. This CDR3 has 16 amino acids.

Within the sample, this clone is medium-sized. The rearrangement uses TRBV19 and TRBJ1-5, with D possibly TRBD1 on 5 matching bases. Germline V CDR1 and CDR2: LNHDA, SQIVND (reference sequence). The CDR3 is 16 amino acids. V was cut by 7 bases and J by 3 bases, with 19 bases left in between. The CDR3 protein is CASTPGLGADNQPQHF. The CDR3 DNA sequence: TGTGCCAGTACCCCGGGGCTCGGGGCAGACAATCAGCCCCAGCATTTT.

The J gene is TRBJ2-3, the V gene TRBV6-2 or TRBV6-3; possibly TRBD2 for D (5 bases). There are 13 residues in the CDR3. CDR1 MNHEY and CDR2 SVGEGT come from the germline V gene. Trimming cost V 0 bases and J 12 bases, with 13 bases left between them. For the CDR3, the DNA is TGTGCCAGCAGTTACTCAGGGCGCGGACTCCAGTATTTT. It codes for CASSYSGRGLQYF.

This rearrangement joins TRBV6-1 to TRBJ1-5; 10 bases fit TRBD1. Germline CDR1 reads MNHNS; CDR2 reads SASEGT. The V and J ends lost 4 bases and 4 bases, in that order; junction bases with no gene match: 7. The length of the CDR3 is 16 residues. The CDR3 bases are TGTGCCAGCAGTGGTCAAAGGACAGGGGGAAATCAGCCCCAGCATTTT. Translated, it gives CASSGQRTGGNQPQHF.

The chain combines TRBV5-1 with TRBJ2-3; D is perhaps TRBD1 (5 bases). CDR3 length: 14 residues. The V and J ends lost 0 bases and 3 bases respectively, with 8 bases between them. Germline V gene data show CDR1 as SGHRS and CDR2 as YFSETQ. CDR3 loop: CASSLGRATDTQYF. The CDR3 DNA follows: TGCGCCAGCAGCTTGGGCAGGGCGACAGATACGCAGTATTTT. The full variable domain, completed using reference TRBV5-1 and TRBJ2-3, is KAGVTQTPRYLIKTRGQQVTLSCSPISGHRSVSWYQQTPGQGLQFLFEYFSETQRNKGNFPGRFSGRQFSNSRSEMNVSTLELGDSALYLCASSLGRATDTQYFGPGTRLTVL.

This clone has more than one count but fewer than ten. The chain employs TRBV30 and TRBJ1-2; weak D call: TRBD1 (5 bases). Germline lookup yields CDR1 GTSNPN and CDR2 SVGIG (reference sequence). CDR3 length: 15 residues. Trimming shortened V by 2 bases and J by 0 bases, and 13 bases separated the two germline ends. For the CDR3, the DNA is TGTGCCTGGAGTCACCCGGGGGGGGCTAACTATGGCTACACCTTC. Translating it yields CAWSHPGGANYGYTF. Together with reference TRBV30 and TRBJ1-2, the CDR3 gives the full variable domain: SQTIHQWPATLVQPVGSPLSLECTVEGTSNPNLYWYRQAAGRGLQLLFYSVGIGQISSEVPQNLSASRPQDRQFILSSKKLLLSDSGFYLCAWSHPGGANYGYTFGSGTRLTVV.

This clone is judged medium-sized. An end of the junction differs from the germline gene, which may be a read error. The V and J genes are TRBV6-1 and TRBJ2-1; perhaps TRBD2 as D (6 bases). CDR3 length: 11 residues. CDR1 is MNHNS, CDR2 SASEGT, per germline. The CDR3 DNA reads TGTGCCAGCAGCCATAGCGGTCTGGTTCTCTTC. Protein sequence: CASSHSGLVLF.